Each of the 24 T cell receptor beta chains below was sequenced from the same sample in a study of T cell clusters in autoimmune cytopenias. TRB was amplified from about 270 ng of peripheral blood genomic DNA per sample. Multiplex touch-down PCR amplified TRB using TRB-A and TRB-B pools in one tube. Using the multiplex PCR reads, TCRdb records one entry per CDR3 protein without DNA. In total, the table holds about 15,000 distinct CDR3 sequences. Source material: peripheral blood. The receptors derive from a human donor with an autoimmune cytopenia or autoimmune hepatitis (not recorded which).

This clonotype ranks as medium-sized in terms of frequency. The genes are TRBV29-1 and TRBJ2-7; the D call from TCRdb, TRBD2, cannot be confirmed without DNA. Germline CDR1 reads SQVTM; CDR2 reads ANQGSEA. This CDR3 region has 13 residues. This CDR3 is CSVVTSGTYEQYF.

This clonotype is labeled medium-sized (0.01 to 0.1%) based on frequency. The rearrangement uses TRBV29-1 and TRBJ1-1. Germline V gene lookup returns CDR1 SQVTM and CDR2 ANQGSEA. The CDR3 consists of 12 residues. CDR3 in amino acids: CSVEDRNTEAFF.

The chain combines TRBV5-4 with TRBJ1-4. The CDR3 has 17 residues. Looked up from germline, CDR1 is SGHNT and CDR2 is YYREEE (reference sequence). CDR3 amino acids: CASSLGGTASTNEKLFF.

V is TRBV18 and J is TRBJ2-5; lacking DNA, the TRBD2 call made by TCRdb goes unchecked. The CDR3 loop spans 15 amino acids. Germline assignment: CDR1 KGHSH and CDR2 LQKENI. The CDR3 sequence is CASSPSLGRQETQYF.

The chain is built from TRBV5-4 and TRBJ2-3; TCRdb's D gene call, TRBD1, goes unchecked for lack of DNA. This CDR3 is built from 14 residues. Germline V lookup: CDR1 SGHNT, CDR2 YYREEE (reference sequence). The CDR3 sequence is CASSLETGRITQYF.

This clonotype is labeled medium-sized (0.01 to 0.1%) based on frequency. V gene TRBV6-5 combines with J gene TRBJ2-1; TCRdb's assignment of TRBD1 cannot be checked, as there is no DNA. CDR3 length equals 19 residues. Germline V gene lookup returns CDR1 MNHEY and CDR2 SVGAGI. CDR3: CASSYIRDPLRLAYNEQFF.

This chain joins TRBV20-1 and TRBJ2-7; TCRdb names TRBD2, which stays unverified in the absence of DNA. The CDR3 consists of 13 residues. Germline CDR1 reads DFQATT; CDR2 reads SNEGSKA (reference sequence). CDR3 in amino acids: CSASDKLEDEQYF.

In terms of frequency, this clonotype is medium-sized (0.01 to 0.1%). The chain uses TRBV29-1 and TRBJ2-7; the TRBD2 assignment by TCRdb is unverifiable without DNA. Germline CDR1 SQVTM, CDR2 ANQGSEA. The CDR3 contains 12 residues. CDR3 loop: CSVDGGGFEQYF.

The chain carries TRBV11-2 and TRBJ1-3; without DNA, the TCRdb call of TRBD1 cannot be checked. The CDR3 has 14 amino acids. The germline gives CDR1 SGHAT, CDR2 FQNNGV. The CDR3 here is CASSTGDREDTIYF.

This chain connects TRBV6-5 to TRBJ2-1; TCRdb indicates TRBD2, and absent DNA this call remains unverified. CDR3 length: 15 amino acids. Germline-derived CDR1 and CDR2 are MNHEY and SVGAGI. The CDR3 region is CASSFGTSGRNEQFF.

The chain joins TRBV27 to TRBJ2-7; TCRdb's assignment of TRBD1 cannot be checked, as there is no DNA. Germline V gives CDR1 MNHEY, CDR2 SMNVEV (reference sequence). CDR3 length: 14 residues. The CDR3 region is CASSHGQGGYEQYF.

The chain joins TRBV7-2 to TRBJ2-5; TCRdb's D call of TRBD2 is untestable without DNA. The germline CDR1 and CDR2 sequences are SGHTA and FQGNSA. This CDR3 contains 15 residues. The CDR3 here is CASSPTTSGQETQYF.

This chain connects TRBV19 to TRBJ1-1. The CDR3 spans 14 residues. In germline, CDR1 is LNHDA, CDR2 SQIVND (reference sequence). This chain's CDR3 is CASSISGHNTEAFF. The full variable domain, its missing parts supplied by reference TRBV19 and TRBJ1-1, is DGGITQSPKYLFRKEGQNVTLSCEQNLNHDAMYWYRQDPGQGLRLIYYSQIVNDFQKGDIAEGYSVSREKKESFPLTVTSAQKNPTAFYLCASSISGHNTEAFFGQGTRLTVV.

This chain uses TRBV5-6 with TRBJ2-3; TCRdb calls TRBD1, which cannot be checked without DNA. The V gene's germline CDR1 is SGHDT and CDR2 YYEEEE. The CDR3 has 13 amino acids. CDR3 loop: CASSPPGPDTQYF.

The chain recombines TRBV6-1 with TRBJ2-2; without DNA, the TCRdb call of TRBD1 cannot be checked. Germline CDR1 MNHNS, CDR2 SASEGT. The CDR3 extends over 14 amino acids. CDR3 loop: CASRPGQDTGELFF.

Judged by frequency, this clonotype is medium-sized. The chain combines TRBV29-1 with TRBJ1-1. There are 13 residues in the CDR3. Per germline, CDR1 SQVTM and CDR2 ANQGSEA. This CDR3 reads CSSRRGRDTEAFF.

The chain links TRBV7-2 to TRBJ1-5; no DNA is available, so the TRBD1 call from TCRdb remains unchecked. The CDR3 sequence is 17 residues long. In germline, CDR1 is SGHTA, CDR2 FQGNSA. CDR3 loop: CASSLYGSTVLNQPQHF.

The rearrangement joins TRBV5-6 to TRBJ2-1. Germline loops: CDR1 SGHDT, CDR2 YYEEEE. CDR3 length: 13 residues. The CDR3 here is CASSLPTGNEQFF.

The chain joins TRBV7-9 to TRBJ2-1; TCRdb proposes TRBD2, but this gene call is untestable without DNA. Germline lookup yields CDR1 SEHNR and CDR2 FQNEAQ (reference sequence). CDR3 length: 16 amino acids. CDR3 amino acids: CASSSRTSGSLNEQFF.

The CDR3 here is CASSRLGVAEAFF. This chain joins TRBV19 and TRBJ1-1; TCRdb's assignment of TRBD1 cannot be checked, as there is no DNA. There are 13 residues in the CDR3. Germline values: CDR1 LNHDA, CDR2 SQIVND (reference sequence).

CDR3 protein: CAWSRREGETQYF. The chain employs TRBV30 and TRBJ2-5; TCRdb's D gene call, TRBD2, goes unchecked for lack of DNA. Germline loops: CDR1 GTSNPN, CDR2 SVGIG (reference sequence). This CDR3 has 13 residues.

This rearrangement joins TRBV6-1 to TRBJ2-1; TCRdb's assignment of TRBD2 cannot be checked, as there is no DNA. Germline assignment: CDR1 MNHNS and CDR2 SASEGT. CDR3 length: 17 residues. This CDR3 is CASSDARIAGRINEQFF.

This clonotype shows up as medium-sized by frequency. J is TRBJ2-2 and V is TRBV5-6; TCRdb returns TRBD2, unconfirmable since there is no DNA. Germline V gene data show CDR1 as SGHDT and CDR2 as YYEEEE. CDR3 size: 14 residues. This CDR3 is CASSPPISTGELFF.

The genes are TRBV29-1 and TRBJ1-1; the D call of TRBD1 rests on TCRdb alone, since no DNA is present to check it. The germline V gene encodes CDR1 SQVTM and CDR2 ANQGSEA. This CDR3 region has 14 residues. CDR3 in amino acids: CSAKEQGTLTEAFF.